This entry lists 25 T cell receptor beta chains sequenced from one sample in a study of response to subunit inactivated influenza vaccine. TCRdb reprocessed the RT-PCR reads via MiXCR and lists one record per CDR3 protein. Among hundreds of thousands of distinct CDR3 sequences, around 18% were seen once, and the ten largest hold about a tenth. Specimen: PBMCs from blood, collected less than 6 days after vaccination. The receptor source for this set is a man aged 45 to 65 who received an inactivated influenza vaccine.

In its sample, this clonotype was seen a few times. J is TRBJ2-3 and V is TRBV20-1; no reliable D call. CDR1 DFQATT and CDR2 SNEGSKA come from the germline V gene (reference sequence). The CDR3 is 15 amino acids. The V gene lost 1 base and the J gene lost 0 bases, with 11 bases spanning the gap. The DNA of the CDR3 is TGCAGTGCTAGAGCCAGCGTGTCGAGCACAGATACGCAGTATTTT. It encodes CSARASVSSTDTQYF.

This clonotype showed up just a few times. V and J are TRBV20-1 and TRBJ1-1; no clear D gene. There are 13 residues in the CDR3. Trimming removed 6 bases from V and 1 base from J, with 12 bases in between. Germline V gene lookup returns CDR1 DFQATT and CDR2 SNEGSKA (reference sequence). CDR3 amino acids: CSAPHRGNTEAFF. The CDR3 coding sequence is TGCAGTGCGCCACATCGGGGGAACACTGAAGCTTTCTTT.

This clonotype was seen a handful of times. The chain couples TRBV7-2 to TRBJ1-2, with TRBD1 as a possible D gene (5 bases). The V gene's germline CDR1 is SGHTA and CDR2 FQGNSA. V shed 1 base and J shed 7 bases, with 13 bases lying between them. This CDR3 comprises 14 residues. CDR3 nucleotide sequence: TGTGCCAGCAGCTTAGAGGTTGGGGCCGGTGGCTACACCTTC. Its protein is CASSLEVGAGGYTF.

This sequence joins TRBV2 and TRBJ2-7; D not certain. The CDR3 sequence is 12 residues long. CDR1 SNHLY and CDR2 FYNNEI come from the germline V gene. The V end lost 1 base, the J end lost 7 bases, and 8 bases lay between the germline ends. The CDR3, as DNA: TGTGCCAGCAGTGAAGGGGGTGGGGAGCAGTACTTC. Translating gives CASSEGGGEQYF.

This sequence joins TRBV27 and TRBJ2-1, with D possibly being TRBD1 or TRBD2 (5 bases each). The length of the CDR3 is 16 residues. V was trimmed by 4 bases and J by 5 bases, leaving 18 bases between them. Looked up from germline, CDR1 is MNHEY and CDR2 is SMNVEV (reference sequence). This CDR3 reads CASSSPPGLDHNEQFF. CDR3 sequence (DNA): TGTGCCAGCAGTTCCCCCCCGGGGCTAGACCACAATGAGCAGTTCTTC.

The rearrangement uses TRBV19 and TRBJ2-2, with 8 bases matching TRBD2. Germline V lookup: CDR1 LNHDA, CDR2 SQIVND (reference sequence). V dropped 3 bases and J dropped 7; count of bases not matched to a gene: 4. The CDR3 runs to 14 residues. In nucleotides, the CDR3 is TGTGCCAGTAGTATTGGACTAGCCAACGGGGAGCTGTTTTTT. This encodes CASSIGLANGELFF.

This clonotype was seen a few times. This chain joins TRBV4-3 and TRBJ2-1, with D perhaps TRBD2 (5 bases). Trimming removed 5 bases at V and 1 base at J, with 12 bases between. Germline CDR1 reads LGHNA; CDR2 reads YSLEER. The CDR3 has 15 amino acids. The CDR3 bases are TGCGCCAGCAGCTCAGCGGATCCTTCCTACAATGAGCAGTTCTTC. The encoded protein is CASSSADPSYNEQFF.

Only a few counts were recorded for this clonotype. The rearrangement uses TRBV20-1 and TRBJ2-7; D remains ambiguous. Germline V gene lookup returns CDR1 DFQATT and CDR2 SNEGSKA (reference sequence). The CDR3 is made up of 12 amino acids. Trimming cost V 4 bases and J 5 bases, with 12 bases left between them. The CDR3 sequence: CSAIGPLNEQYF. As DNA, the CDR3 is TGCAGTGCTATCGGACCGTTGAACGAGCAGTACTTC.

The chain is built from TRBV10-3 and TRBJ2-1; TRBD1 aligns across 7 bases. With 0 bases clipped from V and 0 bases from J, the junction kept 11 bases outside the gene matches. The length of the CDR3 is 19 residues. Germline V gene sequence: CDR1 ENHRY, CDR2 SYGVKD. Here the CDR3 DNA reads TGTGCCATCAGTGAGTCGATGGGGTTGGGACAGAGCTCCTACAATGAGCAGTTCTTC. It codes for CAISESMGLGQSSYNEQFF.

This clonotype showed up many times. The rearrangement links TRBV29-1 to TRBJ2-3; no clear D gene. Trimming removed 2 bases at V and 4 bases at J, with 7 bases between. The CDR3 is 12 residues long. Germline CDR1 and CDR2: SQVTM and ANQGSEA. The CDR3 here is CSVEPRPDTQYF. CDR3 nucleotide sequence: TGCAGCGTTGAACCCCGACCAGATACGCAGTATTTT.

The chain is built from TRBV5-6 and TRBJ2-4, with 10 bases identical to TRBD2. From germline, CDR1 is SGHDT and CDR2 YYEEEE. This CDR3 comprises 18 residues. The ends lost 0 bases at V and 5 bases at J; junction bases unmatched: 11. CDR3 sequence reads: CASSLDLAGDRGQNIQYF. CDR3 sequence (DNA): TGTGCCAGCAGCTTGGACCTAGCGGGGGATCGGGGCCAAAACATTCAGTACTTC.

The genes are TRBV18 and TRBJ2-2; D unresolved. V lost 3 bases to trimming and J lost 6 bases, with 11 bases between them. The CDR3 runs to 14 residues. CDR1 is KGHSH and CDR2 is LQKENI in the germline V gene. The CDR3 DNA follows: TGTGCCAGCTCACCTCCGTCGGTGGCCGGGGAGCTGTTTTTT. This translates into CASSPPSVAGELFF.

The rearrangement uses TRBV30 and TRBJ2-1; weak D call: TRBD2 (7 bases). The CDR3 is 14 residues long. The germline gives CDR1 GTSNPN, CDR2 SVGIG (reference sequence). Trimming shortened V by 4 bases and J by 6 bases, and 16 bases separated the two germline ends. The CDR3 reads CAWTRVGGANEQFF. The CDR3 bases are TGTGCCTGGACCAGGGTGGGGGGGGCCAATGAGCAGTTCTTC.

This clonotype came up a few times. The V call is TRBV18, the J call TRBJ1-2; 8 nucleotides align to TRBD1. The CDR3 runs 13 residues. V shed 6 bases, J shed 2 bases, and the junction held 2 bases outside the gene matches. The germline V gene has CDR1 KGHSH and CDR2 LQKENI. The DNA for the CDR3 is TGTGCCAGCTCGGGACAGGCGAACTATGGCTACACCTTC. It specifies CASSGQANYGYTF.

The chain recombines TRBV20-1 with TRBJ2-5; the match to TRBD2 covers 9 bases. Trimming removed 6 bases from V and 7 bases from J; junction bases left unmatched: 12. The length of the CDR3 is 14 residues. Germline values: CDR1 DFQATT, CDR2 SNEGSKA (reference sequence). The chain's CDR3 is CSARTSAGRGTQYF. The CDR3 DNA is TGCAGTGCAAGGACTAGCGCTGGGAGAGGGACCCAGTACTTC.

The CDR3 DNA sequence: TGTGCCAGCAGTCCGACTCGTAAGGGGGTGTCGGATGAGCAGTTCTTC. Translation: CASSPTRKGVSDEQFF. The chain carries TRBV28 and TRBJ2-1; possible D gene TRBD1, 6 bases. The CDR3 length is 16 residues. Looked up from germline, CDR1 is MDHEN and CDR2 is SYDVKM. The V and J ends lost 5 bases and 8 bases respectively, with 22 bases between them.

At least ten counts were recorded for this clonotype. The V gene is TRBV4-2, the J gene TRBJ1-4, with D uncertain. CDR3 length: 17 amino acids. V shed 1 base and J shed 8 bases, with 20 bases lying between them. From germline, CDR1 is LGHNA and CDR2 YNFKEQ. CDR3 loop: CASSQVGRNVGREKLFF. In nucleotides, the CDR3 is TGTGCCAGCAGCCAAGTTGGCCGGAACGTTGGCCGCGAAAAACTGTTTTTT.

The chain recombines TRBV4-3 with TRBJ2-3, with D possibly matching TRBD2 (6 bases). This CDR3 spans 17 amino acids. V was pared by 0 bases and J by 4 bases, with 17 bases between. Germline assignment: CDR1 LGHNA and CDR2 YSLEER. The CDR3 sequence is CASSQDWRGWRADTQYF. CDR3 bases: TGCGCCAGCAGCCAAGATTGGCGGGGATGGCGGGCAGATACGCAGTATTTT.

This clonotype was detected only a few times. This sequence joins TRBV5-1 and TRBJ2-2; 15 positions match TRBD2. The CDR3 spans 17 residues. Per germline, CDR1 SGHRS and CDR2 YFSETQ. Trimming removed 3 bases from V and 5 bases from J; junction bases left unmatched: 5. The CDR3 DNA reads as TGCGCCAGCAGCTCGGGACTAGCGGGGGGCCGTACCGGGGAGCTGTTTTTT. Translating gives CASSSGLAGGRTGELFF.

This clonotype has a handful of counts. The chain links TRBV12-3 or TRBV12-4 to TRBJ2-1; TRBD2 aligns across 9 bases. The CDR3 is 17 amino acids. The V gene end was trimmed by 2 bases and the J gene end by 4 bases; junction bases not matched to a gene: 9. CDR3 protein: CASSLRIAGGSYNEQFF. CDR3 nucleotide sequence: TGTGCCAGCAGTTTACGTATTGCGGGAGGGTCTTACAATGAGCAGTTCTTC.

There are a few counts of this clonotype. The CDR3 DNA reads as TGTGCCACCAGTGATTCGGGGGGACAGCCCCAGCATTTT. This gives the protein CATSDSGGQPQHF. The gene calls are TRBV24-1 and TRBJ1-5; D possibly corresponds to TRBD1 (5 bases). Trimming took off 2 bases at V and 7 bases at J, with 8 bases between the two ends. The CDR3 is 13 residues long. Germline assignment: CDR1 KGHDR and CDR2 SFDVKD.

This clonotype came up a few times. The V call is TRBV7-9, the J call TRBJ2-1; tentative D call: TRBD1 (6 bases). The CDR3 covers 15 residues. The germline V gene has CDR1 SEHNR and CDR2 FQNEAQ (reference sequence). V was trimmed by 3 bases and J by 0 bases, leaving 9 bases between them. CDR3 DNA: TGTGCCAGCAGCTTGGACAGCATCTCCTACAATGAGCAGTTCTTC. This codes for CASSLDSISYNEQFF.

This clonotype has just a few counts. The chain recombines TRBV5-5 with TRBJ1-4; maybe TRBD1 (6 bases). Germline loops: CDR1 SGHKS, CDR2 YYEKEE (reference sequence). The CDR3 extends over 15 amino acids. V was shortened by 0 bases and J by 3 bases, with 9 bases between the two germline ends. CDR3 in DNA: TGTGCCAGCAGCTTGGGGGACATCCCTAATGAAAAACTGTTTTTT. This sequence encodes CASSLGDIPNEKLFF.

This clonotype was observed a handful of times. The chain links TRBV7-9 to TRBJ1-2; the D is unclear. The germline V gene encodes CDR1 SEHNR and CDR2 FQNEAQ (reference sequence). The ends were cut back, 0 bases at V and 6 bases at J, with 2 bases in the middle. The CDR3 runs to 11 residues. CDR3 protein: CASSLAHGYTF. The CDR3 region has the DNA TGTGCCAGCAGCTTAGCACATGGCTACACCTTC.

This clonotype was counted many times. The chain recombines TRBV7-9 with TRBJ2-1, with 7 nucleotides matching TRBD2. J was trimmed by 5 bases and V by 4 bases; bases with no gene match: 5. This CDR3 contains 14 residues. The germline V gene has CDR1 SEHNR and CDR2 FQNEAQ (reference sequence). CDR3 in amino acids: CASSSVGGNNEQFF. The CDR3 region has the DNA TGTGCCAGCAGCTCCGTCGGGGGGAACAATGAGCAGTTCTTC.